The next 8 T cell receptor beta chains were all read from a single sample in a study of blood T cell repertoires in COVID-19. Here immunoSEQ multiplex PCR was the method, and the copy in TCRdb shows in-frame clones only, minus some. The profile shows 200,000 or so clones, 85% to 90% of them singletons. Sequenced sample: peripheral blood. The receptors shown here come from a man in his 60s with acute or convalescent COVID-19.

This chain uses TRBV7-9 with TRBJ1-2, with 10 bases matching TRBD1. Trimming removed 3 bases from V and 4 bases from J; junction bases left unmatched: 5. Germline V gives CDR1 SEHNR, CDR2 FQNEAQ (reference sequence). The CDR3 extends over 15 amino acids. The CDR3 loop reads CASSLSGQGPYGYTF. The CDR3 DNA sequence: TGTGCCAGCAGCTTGTCGGGACAGGGGCCCTATGGCTACACCTTC.

For this clone: Distinct nucleotide sequences in the sample also encode this CDR3. V usage is TRBV19 and J usage is TRBJ1-5; a possible D gene is TRBD1 (6 bases). V lost 0 bases and J lost 1, with 7 bases in between. The CDR3 runs to 15 residues. Germline values: CDR1 LNHDA, CDR2 SQIVND (reference sequence). The DNA for the CDR3 is TGTGCCAGTAGTATAGACAGGGGAAGCAATCAGCCCCAGCATTTT. Translation: CASSIDRGSNQPQHF.

The count of this clone is one. The gene calls are TRBV7-9 and TRBJ1-2, with D perhaps TRBD1 (5 bases). Germline V lookup: CDR1 SEHNR, CDR2 FQNEAQ (reference sequence). CDR3 length equals 12 residues. V was pared by 2 bases and J by 7 bases, with 8 bases between. The CDR3 DNA follows: TGTGCCAGCAGCTTAACGGGGGTTGGCTACACCTTC. It specifies CASSLTGVGYTF.

V and J are TRBV5-1 and TRBJ2-1; 7 nucleotides agree with TRBD1. This CDR3 is built from 16 residues. Trimming took 4 bases from V and 5 from J; bases not matched to a gene: 12. Germline CDR1 is SGHRS and CDR2 is YFSETQ. This chain's CDR3 is CASSKLTWDSNNEQFF. In DNA, the CDR3 is TGCGCCAGCAGCAAACTAACCTGGGACAGCAACAATGAGCAGTTCTTC.

V and J are TRBV12-3 or TRBV12-4 and TRBJ1-1; 9 positions match TRBD1. Unmatched junction bases numbered 3, after V lost 6 bases and J lost 4 bases. This CDR3 is 13 amino acids long. The DNA for the CDR3 is TGTGCCAGCAGCACGACAGGGGGCACTGAAGCTTTCTTT. Translation gives CASSTTGGTEAFF.

The rearrangement links TRBV7-4 to TRBJ1-4; 7 nucleotides line up with TRBD1. This CDR3 comprises 15 residues. Trimming removed 5 bases from V and 3 bases from J; junction bases left unmatched: 6. From germline, CDR1 is SGHVT and CDR2 SQSDAQ. In DNA, the CDR3 is TGTGCCAGCAGCCCCCACAGGGGATCTAATGAAAAACTGTTTTTT. Amino acid sequence: CASSPHRGSNEKLFF.

The chain couples TRBV10-2 to TRBJ2-2; no clear D. The CDR3 loop spans 14 amino acids. Germline-derived CDR1 and CDR2 are WSHSY and SAAADI. Between the trimmed V and J ends, which lost 6 bases and 0 bases, there was a span of 8 bases. CDR3 in amino acids: CASRDQANTGELFF. CDR3 nucleotide sequence: TGCGCCAGCAGAGACCAGGCGAACACCGGGGAGCTGTTTTTT.

This chain links TRBV7-2 with TRBJ2-5; TRBD2 matches at 7 bases. Trimming removed 6 bases from V and 2 bases from J; junction bases left unmatched: 9. Germline V CDR1 and CDR2: SGHTA, FQGNSA. This CDR3 is built from 15 residues. The CDR3 DNA sequence: TGTGCCAGCAGACCGGGACTAATGGTACAAGAGACCCAGTACTTC. Protein: CASRPGLMVQETQYF.